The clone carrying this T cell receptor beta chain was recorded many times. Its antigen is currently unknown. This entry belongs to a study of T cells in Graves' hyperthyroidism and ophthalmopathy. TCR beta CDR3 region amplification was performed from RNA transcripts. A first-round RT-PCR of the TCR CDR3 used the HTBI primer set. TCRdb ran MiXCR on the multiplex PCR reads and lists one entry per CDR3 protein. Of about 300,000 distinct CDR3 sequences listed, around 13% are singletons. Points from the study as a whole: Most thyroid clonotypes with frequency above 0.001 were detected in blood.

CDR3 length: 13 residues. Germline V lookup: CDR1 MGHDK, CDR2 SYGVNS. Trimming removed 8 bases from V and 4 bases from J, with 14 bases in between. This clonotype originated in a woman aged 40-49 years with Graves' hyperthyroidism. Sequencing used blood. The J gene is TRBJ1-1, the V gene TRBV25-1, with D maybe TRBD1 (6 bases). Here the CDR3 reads CASGQGTSTEAFF. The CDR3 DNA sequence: TGTGCCAGCGGCCAGGGGACGAGCACTGAAGCTTTCTTT.